One and the same sample provided the 23 T cell receptor beta chains below, sequenced in a study of cytomegalovirus exposure and HLA in healthy donors. The PCR made use of 60 Vbeta and 13 Jbeta primers. Produced via immunoSEQ multiplex PCR; TCRdb's table is partial and in-frame only. In the table there are about 76,000 clones, 73% of which are singletons. Sequenced input: PBMCs. The receptors here all came from a woman in her forties in good health and CMV-seropositive.

J is TRBJ2-5 and V is TRBV5-1; the match to TRBD1 covers 10 bases. The CDR3 loop spans 15 amino acids. CDR1 and CDR2 (germline): SGHRS, YFSETQ. The V segment lost 3 bases and the J segment 4 bases; nucleotides outside the gene matches: 6. CDR3 in DNA: TGCGCCAGCAGCTCGGCCGACAGGGGGCTAGAGACCCAGTACTTC. Translated, it gives CASSSADRGLETQYF. Complete variable domain (other parts from reference TRBV5-1 and TRBJ2-5): KAGVTQTPRYLIKTRGQQVTLSCSPISGHRSVSWYQQTPGQGLQFLFEYFSETQRNKGNFPGRFSGRQFSNSRSEMNVSTLELGDSALYLCASSSADRGLETQYFGPGTRLLVL.

The table lists this clone with a few counts. The chain has TRBV6-5 and TRBJ1-5, with a weak D call TRBD1 (6 bases). Germline V gives CDR1 MNHEY, CDR2 SVGAGI. The CDR3 totals 13 residues. Trimming removed 6 bases at V and 5 bases at J, with 11 bases between. CDR3 nucleotide sequence: TGTGCCAGCAGCGACGGACAGCATCAGCCCCAGCATTTT. It specifies CASSDGQHQPQHF.

The V gene is TRBV5-5, the J gene TRBJ2-7, with D possibly matching TRBD1 (5 bases). Germline V gene lookup returns CDR1 SGHKS and CDR2 YYEKEE (reference sequence). The CDR3 contains 14 residues. V was shortened by 1 base and J by 3 bases, with 11 bases between the two germline ends. The CDR3 region is CASSLTGWNYEQYF. The CDR3 DNA reads as TGTGCCAGCAGCTTGACAGGCTGGAACTACGAGCAGTACTTC. Full variable domain (rest looked up from reference TRBV5-5 and TRBJ2-7): DAGVTQSPTHLIKTRGQQVTLRCSPISGHKSVSWYQQVLGQGPQFIFQYYEKEERGRGNFPDRFSARQFPNYSSELNVNALLLGDSALYLCASSLTGWNYEQYFGPGTRLTVT.

The chain employs TRBV16 and TRBJ2-2; D remains unclear. Trimming removed 0 bases at V and 3 bases at J, with 11 bases between. The CDR3 has 16 residues. Looked up from germline, CDR1 is KGHSY and CDR2 is FQNENV. The CDR3 DNA is TGTGCCAGCAGCCAATCATCCAGGCACTACACCGGGGAGCTGTTTTTT. Translating gives CASSQSSRHYTGELFF.

The chain combines TRBV7-7 with TRBJ2-1; D may be TRBD2 (7 bases). The CDR3 has 16 amino acids. CDR1 and CDR2 from the germline V gene are SSHAT and FNYEAQ (reference sequence). V was trimmed by 5 bases and J by 4 bases, leaving 18 bases between them. The CDR3 DNA reads TGTGCCAGCAGCCCCCAAGGGGGAGGGCTATACAATGAGCAGTTCTTC. Protein: CASSPQGGGLYNEQFF.

There are a few counts of this clone. CDR3 nucleotides: TGTGCCAGCAGCGGTAGCGTGGGAGAGACCCAGTACTTC. This sequence encodes CASSGSVGETQYF. This chain connects TRBV9 to TRBJ2-5, with a possible D match to TRBD2 (5 bases). Germline V gene data show CDR1 as SGDLS and CDR2 as YYNGEE. The CDR3 length is 13 residues. The germline V and J ends were trimmed by 3 bases and 4 bases, with 10 bases remaining between them. Variable domain in full (rest from reference TRBV9 and TRBJ2-5): DSGVTQTPKHLITATGQRVTLRCSPRSGDLSVYWYQQSLDQGLQFLIQYYNGEERAKGNILERFSAQQFPDLHSELNLSSLELGDSALYFCASSGSVGETQYFGPGTRLLVL.

The chain couples TRBV15 to TRBJ1-5, with D possibly TRBD1 on 6 matching bases. This CDR3 comprises 14 residues. Germline-derived CDR1 and CDR2 are LNHNV and YYDKDF (reference sequence). V was trimmed by 0 bases and J by 6 bases, leaving 9 bases between them. The CDR3 DNA reads as TGTGCCACCAGCAGAGATGTACAGGGTCAGCCCCAGCATTTT. Protein product: CATSRDVQGQPQHF.

V is TRBV27 and J is TRBJ1-4; 10 positions agree with TRBD1. Trimming removed 2 bases from V and 8 bases from J; junction bases left unmatched: 5. This CDR3 is built from 15 residues. Germline V gene data show CDR1 as MNHEY and CDR2 as SMNVEV (reference sequence). The CDR3 DNA follows: TGTGCCAGCAGTTTAGAGACAGGGGGCGACGAAAAACTGTTTTTT. Translating it yields CASSLETGGDEKLFF.

The V gene is TRBV7-9, the J gene TRBJ1-1; 7 bases are a match to TRBD1. This CDR3 is built from 14 residues. Germline CDR1 is SEHNR and CDR2 is FQNEAQ (reference sequence). The V gene end was trimmed by 4 bases and the J gene end by 1 base; junction bases not matched to a gene: 3. The CDR3 protein is CASSYGQANTEAFF. In nucleotides, the CDR3 is TGTGCCAGCAGCTACGGACAGGCGAACACTGAAGCTTTCTTT.

The V and J genes are TRBV28 and TRBJ2-7; 11 bases agree with TRBD1. Germline V lookup: CDR1 MDHEN, CDR2 SYDVKM. The CDR3 sequence is 14 residues long. J was trimmed by 4 bases and V by 6 bases; bases with no gene match: 5. In DNA, the CDR3 is TGTGCCAGCAGAGAAAGGGACAGGGGGTACGAGCAGTACTTC. Translated: CASRERDRGYEQYF.

This clone was detected a few times. V gene TRBV28 combines with J gene TRBJ2-7; tentatively, D is TRBD2 (7 bases). The CDR3 is made up of 14 amino acids. V was cut by 6 bases and J by 7 bases, with 19 bases left in between. Germline values: CDR1 MDHEN, CDR2 SYDVKM. DNA of the CDR3: TGTGCCAGCAGGAGGGGAGGGGGGAGTCAGGAGCAGTACTTC. Translating gives CASRRGGGSQEQYF.

The gene calls are TRBV4-3 and TRBJ2-4, with D perhaps matching TRBD1 (6 bases). Trimming stripped 0 bases from V and 8 bases from J, with 11 bases between. Germline CDR1 reads LGHNA; CDR2 reads YSLEER. CDR3 length: 14 amino acids. The CDR3 sequence is CASSQEQGWDIQYF. DNA for the CDR3: TGCGCCAGCAGCCAAGAGCAGGGGTGGGACATTCAGTACTTC.

The chain is built from TRBV28 and TRBJ2-4; a weak D match, TRBD1 (6 bases). Trimming left V 3 bases short and J 9 bases short, with 15 bases between. Germline CDR1 and CDR2: MDHEN and SYDVKM. The CDR3 length is 14 residues. Here the CDR3 DNA reads TGTGCCAGCAGTTTGAGTCAGGGGATGCGCATTCAGTACTTC. Protein: CASSLSQGMRIQYF.

The chain uses TRBV7-9 and TRBJ1-2, with D maybe TRBD1 (5 bases). The CDR3 has 12 amino acids. Trimming took off 7 bases at V and 1 base at J, with 7 bases between the two ends. Germline V CDR1 and CDR2: SEHNR, FQNEAQ (reference sequence). The CDR3 protein is CASTGGNYGYTF. The CDR3 bases are TGTGCCAGCACCGGGGGTAACTATGGCTACACCTTC.

V usage is TRBV5-5 and J usage is TRBJ1-6; 7 bases align to TRBD1. CDR3 length: 13 amino acids. Germline-derived CDR1 and CDR2 are SGHKS and YYEKEE (reference sequence). V shed 5 bases and J 7 bases; nucleotides not matched to a gene: 3. CDR3 region: CASRDRVNSPLHF. CDR3 in DNA: TGTGCCAGCAGAGACAGGGTGAATTCACCCCTCCACTTT.

This clone was found a few times. V and J are TRBV7-2 and TRBJ1-1; D may be TRBD1 (5 bases). V was pared by 2 bases and J by 6 bases, with 22 bases between. Germline lookup yields CDR1 SGHTA and CDR2 FQGNSA. CDR3 size: 17 residues. The CDR3 DNA reads TGTGCCAGCAGCTTACGTCTGACAGCTTTGGGCGAGGCTGAAGCTTTCTTT. It translates to CASSLRLTALGEAEAFF.

The chain is built from TRBV27 and TRBJ2-3, with 9 nucleotides matching TRBD1. CDR1 is MNHEY, CDR2 SMNVEV, per germline (reference sequence). The length of the CDR3 is 15 residues. V lost 5 bases and J lost 3; bases outside the gene matches: 6. CDR3 DNA sequence: TGTGCCAGCAGTGCGGGACAGGGAAGTACAGATACGCAGTATTTT. This gives the protein CASSAGQGSTDTQYF.

The chain employs TRBV10-1 and TRBJ2-1; TRBD2 aligns across 7 bases. After removal of 8 bases from V and 1 base from J, the junction contained 5 bases not matched to a gene. The length of the CDR3 is 14 residues. From germline, CDR1 is WNHNN and CDR2 SYGVQD (reference sequence). Here the CDR3 DNA reads TGCGCCAGCGCCACTAGCGAGTCCTACAATGAGCAGTTCTTC. This encodes CASATSESYNEQFF.

This chain connects TRBV27 to TRBJ1-2; 12 nucleotides line up with TRBD1. The CDR3 is 15 residues long. V lost 10 bases and J lost 0; bases outside the gene matches: 6. In germline, CDR1 is MNHEY, CDR2 SMNVEV (reference sequence). The CDR3 DNA sequence: TGTGCCACCTACGGGACAGGGGGCCCTAACTATGGCTACACCTTC. It specifies CATYGTGGPNYGYTF.

The rearrangement uses TRBV6-5 and TRBJ2-3; D is perhaps TRBD2 (5 bases). CDR1 is MNHEY and CDR2 is SVGAGI in the germline V gene. V gave up 7 bases and J gave up 10 bases, with 24 bases separating them. The CDR3 is 15 residues long. For the CDR3, the DNA is TGTGCCAGCAATGCCGTAGGACTTGCGGTCTTTCCGCAGTATTTT. It encodes CASNAVGLAVFPQYF.

The V and J genes are TRBV10-3 and TRBJ2-3; perhaps TRBD2 as D (6 bases). The germline V gene has CDR1 ENHRY and CDR2 SYGVKD. V lost 8 bases and J 7 bases, leaving 10 bases between the germline ends. CDR3 length equals 11 residues. The CDR3 here is CAIGRENTQYF. The CDR3 coding sequence is TGTGCCATCGGCCGGGAGAATACGCAGTATTTT.

This clone was seen many times. CDR3 protein: CASSPTNRGTADTQYF. As DNA, the CDR3 is TGTGCCAGCAGCCCTACAAACCGGGGGACAGCAGATACGCAGTATTTT. This chain links TRBV7-9 with TRBJ2-3; TRBD1 is a possible D gene (7 bases). Germline CDR1 is SEHNR and CDR2 is FQNEAQ (reference sequence). The CDR3 is made up of 16 amino acids. Trimming removed 5 bases at V and 4 bases at J, with 19 bases between.

In the case of this clone: One end of the junction is discordant with germline, which a read error may explain. The chain has TRBV7-2 and TRBJ2-4; D unclear. Germline V gene lookup returns CDR1 SGHTA and CDR2 FQGNSA. The CDR3 length is 13 residues. The CDR3 is CASTHQLTHRVDF. The CDR3 DNA reads as TGTGCCAGCACCCATCAGCTCACCCACAGAGTCGACTTC.